This TCR beta chain is drawn from a study of blood T cell repertoires in COVID-19 (dated by TCRdb to 2020 to 2021). Background for the entire study: Collaborator samples came from the United States, Italy and Spain and covered acute and convalescent phases of COVID-19. Where available, HLA class I and class II types were taken from metadata supplied by the sample provider and were not determined by assay-based typing. Subjects who had been exposed to COVID-19, were actively infected with it, or had recovered from it provided the deeply sampled blood TCRbeta repertoires that made up the dataset. The prospective study material was composed of cDNA or gDNA derived from T cells, B-cell-depleted T cells, or PBMCs. The repertoires were released in a freely available public database intended as a resource for research on the immune response to SARS-CoV-2. The samples were drawn from the first 160 participants of the ongoing ImmuneRACE study and from under 1,500 subjects provided by 6 global collaborators. The sample metadata nearly always contained a de-identified subject ID, COVID-19 status, age in years and sex. General conclusions and limits of the study: How much clinical and demographic metadata was included differed by source and by participant, and the metadata was provided uncurated.

Collaborating institutions collected whole blood in K2EDTA tubes following their own protocols. For TCRbeta analysis, collaborators shipped samples as frozen whole blood, isolated PBMCs, or DNA extracted from either of those sample types. TCRbeta CDR3 regions were amplified from genomic DNA by means of the immunoSEQ Assay, a bias-controlled multiplex PCR. The study's processing was this. Within the assay, amplification of reference gene primers was used to estimate how many nucleated cells each sample contained. Sequence reads were collapsed and filtered to measure the absolute abundance of every unique TCRbeta CDR3 rearrangement. For each sample, productive Simpson clonality was calculated by taking the square root of Simpson's diversity index across productive rearrangements. TCRdb took this table from immuneACCESS and kept in-frame rearrangements with V and J called. Such tables lack part of the clones; where checked against another copy, unresolved V genes explain under half of the gap, and the rest is unexplained. V, J and clone size reflect that table, while D and trimming were determined from the DNA. Present in this sample are under 300,000 clones, 65% to 90% of which were seen just once. The ten largest account for approximately 12% of the sample.

This clone was seen once. The antigen it recognizes is unknown. No per-base quality is available; no much larger clone lies one base away. The receptor was isolated from a human donor in a cohort sampled during active COVID-19. The sample taken for sequencing was peripheral blood.

CDR3 reads: CASSWTGTRSGANVLTF. At the DNA level, the sequence is TGTGCCAGCAGCTGGACAGGGACTCGCTCTGGGGCCAACGTCCTGACTTTC. The chain links TRBV7-2 with TRBJ2-6; TRBD1 agrees with 8 junctional bases. The germline V gene provides CDR1 SGHTA and CDR2 FQGNSA. The CDR3 holds 17 amino acids from the cysteine to the phenylalanine. The only DNA kept is the CDR3, 51 bases in frame from the first base. V and J are trimmed by 4 bases and 0 bases, and the gene matches miss 5 bases of the junction.